This entry features one T cell receptor (beta chain) sequence. The V and J ends lost 2 bases and 1 base respectively, with 14 bases between them. This CDR3 is built from 16 residues. In germline, CDR1 is MNHNY, CDR2 SVGAGI (reference sequence). This sample is drawn from a study of T cell responses to AZD1222 COVID-19 vaccine. Produced via immunoSEQ multiplex PCR; TCRdb's table is partial and in-frame only. The table records about 130,000 clones, about 90% of them present only once. Specimen: peripheral blood, collected on day 0 of AZD1222 vaccination. This clonotype originated in an adult in good health. This chain uses TRBV6-6 with TRBJ1-2; D uncertain. CDR3 coding DNA: TGTGCCAGCAGTTACCCCCAGCAGAAAAATAACTATGGCTACACCTTC. As protein: CASSYPQQKNNYGYTF.